The 21 T cell receptor beta chains below were found in one sample sequenced in a study of blood T cells in healthy people across ages. Together with a sample-barcoded 5' primer, a J-beta primer mix was included in a second PCR lasting about 6 to 12 cycles. TCRdb re-called the 5' RACE reads with MiXCR, one entry per CDR3 protein. The table has roughly 550,000 distinct CDR3 sequences, around 24% seen once. The same data also contributed to another study, on T cells of mothers and their children.

The specimen was blood. The receptors stem from a boy between 5 and 17 years old in good health.

V is TRBV28 and J is TRBJ1-2; D gene uncertain. Per the germline V gene, CDR1 is MDHEN and CDR2 is SYDVKM. This CDR3 spans 14 amino acids. The V and J ends lost 6 bases and 8 bases respectively, with 19 bases between them. CDR3: CASSLVQTMKGYTF. In DNA, the CDR3 is TGTGCCAGCAGCCTCGTACAGACAATGAAAGGCTACACCTTC.

This clonotype turned up a few times. The gene calls are TRBV27 and TRBJ1-5; D call uncertain. This CDR3 is 14 amino acids long. Germline V gene sequence: CDR1 MNHEY, CDR2 SMNVEV (reference sequence). V lost 6 bases, J lost 4 bases, and 13 bases lay in between. CDR3 sequence (DNA): TGTGCCAGCAGCCCTAGGTTGGGGAATCAGCCCCAGCATTTT. It encodes CASSPRLGNQPQHF.

The chain joins TRBV4-1 to TRBJ2-1; perhaps TRBD2 as D (5 bases). Trimming shortened V by 10 bases and J by 9 bases, and 13 bases separated the two germline ends. The germline V gene encodes CDR1 MGHRA and CDR2 YSYEKL. The CDR3 loop spans 11 amino acids. In nucleotides, the CDR3 is TGCGCCACCGGCGAGGCGGGTGAGCAGTTCTTC. It specifies CATGEAGEQFF.

This clonotype came up a few times. The V and J genes are TRBV7-2 and TRBJ1-3; 8 bases match TRBD1. With V trimmed by 6 bases and J by 0 bases, 7 bases remained unmatched. There are 16 residues in the CDR3. Looked up from germline, CDR1 is SGHTA and CDR2 is FQGNSA. CDR3 nucleotide sequence: TGTGCCAGCAGGTTATCAGGGGGCCTCTCTGGAAACACCATATATTTT. Amino acids: CASRLSGGLSGNTIYF. Looking up the rest from reference TRBV7-2 and TRBJ1-3 gives the full variable domain: GAGVSQSPSNKVTEKGKDVELRCDPISGHTALYWYRQSLGQGLEFLIYFQGNSAPDKSGLPSDRFSAERTGGSVSTLTIQRTQQEDSAVYLCASRLSGGLSGNTIYFGEGSWLTVV.

This chain joins TRBV4-2 and TRBJ2-5; 10 positions match TRBD1. Germline V CDR1 and CDR2: LGHNA, YNFKEQ. The V and J ends lost 1 base and 3 bases, in that order; junction bases with no gene match: 5. The CDR3 is made up of 16 amino acids. This CDR3 reads CASSQALGTGEETQYF. CDR3 in DNA: TGTGCCAGCAGCCAAGCGCTCGGGACAGGGGAAGAGACCCAGTACTTC.

This chain links TRBV14 with TRBJ1-2; weak D call: TRBD1 (6 bases). CDR3 length: 14 amino acids. Per germline, CDR1 SGHDN and CDR2 FVKESK. Trimming left V 4 bases short and J 4 bases short, with 13 bases between. The CDR3 DNA reads as TGTGCCAGCAGCCCGGGGGGGCACGGCTATGGCTACACCTTC. The encoded protein is CASSPGGHGYGYTF.

The V and J genes are TRBV2 and TRBJ1-2; a weak D match, TRBD1 (6 bases). The CDR3 runs 14 residues. In germline, CDR1 is SNHLY, CDR2 FYNNEI. The germline V and J ends were trimmed by 2 bases and 6 bases, with 13 bases remaining between them. The CDR3: CASSESRTADGYTF. The CDR3 DNA follows: TGTGCCAGCAGTGAAAGTAGGACAGCTGATGGCTACACCTTC.

The V call is TRBV28, the J call TRBJ2-3, with 7 nucleotides matching TRBD1. The CDR3 covers 18 residues. Trimming took 2 bases from V and 3 from J; bases not matched to a gene: 14. Germline values: CDR1 MDHEN, CDR2 SYDVKM. CDR3 region: CASSLGRDRAIGTDTQYF. The CDR3, as DNA: TGTGCCAGCAGTTTAGGCCGAGACAGGGCGATAGGGACAGATACGCAGTATTTT.

The J gene is TRBJ1-5, the V gene TRBV7-3; no definite D call. Germline CDR1 SGHTA, CDR2 FQGTGA. This CDR3 region has 13 residues. V was trimmed by 0 bases and J by 7 bases, leaving 7 bases between them. DNA for the CDR3: TGTGCCAGCAGCTTAACGTCAGAGCAGCCCCAGCATTTT. This gives the protein CASSLTSEQPQHF. Full variable domain (remainder filled in from reference TRBV7-3 and TRBJ1-5): GAGVSQTPSNKVTEKGKYVELRCDPISGHTALYWYRQSLGQGPEFLIYFQGTGAADDSGLPNDRFFAVRPEGSVSTLKIQRTERGDSAVYLCASSLTSEQPQHFGDGTRLSIL.

This clonotype was seen at least ten times. The rearrangement links TRBV28 to TRBJ2-5; no definite D call. The J call is uncertain, as TRBJ2-7 better fits the DNA end. The CDR3 extends over 11 amino acids. In germline, CDR1 is MDHEN, CDR2 SYDVKM. The CDR3, as DNA: TGTGCCAGCAGTCCCCTTGACGAGCAGTACTTC. This sequence encodes CASSPLDEQYF.

This chain connects TRBV7-9 to TRBJ1-2, with D possibly matching TRBD1 (6 bases). Germline values: CDR1 SEHNR, CDR2 FQNEAQ (reference sequence). The CDR3 is made up of 18 amino acids. Trimming left V 4 bases short and J 5 bases short, with 26 bases between. Here the CDR3 reads CASSWTTDPGQSSYGYTF. The CDR3 DNA follows: TGTGCCAGCAGCTGGACTACCGATCCCGGACAGAGCTCTTATGGCTACACCTTC. The whole variable domain, remainder taken from reference TRBV7-9 and TRBJ1-2, is DTGVSQNPRHKITKRGQNVTFRCDPISEHNRLYWYRQTLGQGPEFLTYFQNEAQLEKSRLLSDRFSAERPKGSFSTLEIQRTEQGDSAMYLCASSWTTDPGQSSYGYTFGSGTRLTVV.

Comments on this clonotype: The conserved phenylalanine or tryptophan is not found at the CDR3 terminus, so this likely reflects a read error. The gene calls are TRBV2 and TRBJ1-1; no clear D gene. Trimming shortened V by 7 bases and J by 6 bases, and 15 bases separated the two germline ends. The CDR3 is 13 amino acids. Germline V gene data show CDR1 as SNHLY and CDR2 as FYNNEI. The CDR3 coding sequence is TGTGCCAGCAAAATGACCGAGACATCTGAAGCTTTCCTT. Amino acids: CASKMTETSEAFL.

A remark on this clonotype: One end of the junction varies from germline; a read error may be responsible. The chain links TRBV7-9 to TRBJ2-4, with D perhaps TRBD2 (6 bases). The CDR3 spans 13 residues. Per germline, CDR1 SEHNR and CDR2 FQNEAQ (reference sequence). Here the CDR3 DNA reads TGTGCCAGCAGCTTGAGGTCGGGGCGGGGATGGGACTTC. Translated: CASSLRSGRGWDF.

The sample holds a few counts of this clonotype. The chain employs TRBV7-2 and TRBJ2-3; D uncertain. The V gene's germline CDR1 is SGHTA and CDR2 FQGNSA. V was cut by 1 base and J by 7 bases, with 6 bases left in between. The CDR3 extends over 12 amino acids. The CDR3 loop is CASSLGAYTQYF. As DNA, the CDR3 is TGTGCCAGCAGCTTAGGAGCATATACGCAGTATTTT.

This clonotype was found many times. The rearrangement links TRBV20-1 to TRBJ2-1; tentatively, D is TRBD2 (6 bases). Germline values: CDR1 DFQATT, CDR2 SNEGSKA (reference sequence). Deletions cut 0 bases from V and 0 bases from J, with 9 bases between. This CDR3 has 15 residues. The CDR3 DNA sequence: TGCAGTGCTAGAGAGCGGGGCAGCTCCTACAATGAGCAGTTCTTC. Translating gives CSARERGSSYNEQFF.

This chain links TRBV20-1 with TRBJ2-2; 9 nucleotides agree with TRBD1. CDR3 length: 15 residues. The trim removed 3 bases at V and 7 bases at J, leaving 9 bases unmatched. Looked up from germline, CDR1 is DFQATT and CDR2 is SNEGSKA (reference sequence). The CDR3 DNA reads as TGCAGTGCTAGCTCTACAGGGGGCCGGTTCGGGGAGCTGTTTTTT. Encoded protein: CSASSTGGRFGELFF.

This clonotype was seen a few times. V usage is TRBV28 and J usage is TRBJ1-5, with unresolved D. CDR1 and CDR2 (germline): MDHEN, SYDVKM. The CDR3 has 17 residues. V was shortened by 3 bases and J by 3 bases, with 18 bases between the two germline ends. The CDR3 protein is CASSFPASDGPNQPQHF. The DNA for the CDR3 is TGTGCCAGCAGTTTCCCCGCGTCGGACGGGCCCAATCAGCCCCAGCATTTT.

The J gene is TRBJ2-1, the V gene TRBV6-5; D perhaps matches TRBD1 (5 bases). V lost 5 bases, J lost 3 bases, and 11 bases lay in between. Germline V CDR1 and CDR2: MNHEY, SVGAGI. This CDR3 spans 14 amino acids. The DNA of the CDR3 is TGTGCCAGCAGTCCCAGGGCCCTCTACAATGAGCAGTTCTTC. This encodes CASSPRALYNEQFF.

This clonotype came up many times. The J gene is TRBJ2-7, the V gene TRBV2; the D call may be TRBD1 or TRBD2 (6 bases each). The germline gives CDR1 SNHLY, CDR2 FYNNEI. The V and J ends lost 7 bases and 4 bases respectively, with 14 bases between them. CDR3 length: 13 residues. CDR3 nucleotides: TGTGCCAGCATCGGGCAGGGGAGGTACGAGCAGTACTTC. It codes for CASIGQGRYEQYF. Full variable domain (missing parts from reference TRBV2 and TRBJ2-7): EPEVTQTPSHQVTQMGQEVILRCVPISNHLYFYWYRQILGQKVEFLVSFYNNEISEKSEIFDDQFSVERPDGSNFTLKIRSTKLEDSAMYFCASIGQGRYEQYFGPGTRLTVT.

The chain couples TRBV5-1 to TRBJ1-4; D remains ambiguous. The CDR3 contains 12 residues. Germline assignment: CDR1 SGHRS and CDR2 YFSETQ. Trimming removed 5 bases at V and 6 bases at J, with 8 bases between. In nucleotides, the CDR3 is TGCGCCAGCAGGGCAGTGGATGAAAAACTGTTTTTT. This translates into CASRAVDEKLFF.

J is TRBJ2-5 and V is TRBV5-1, with 8 bases fitting TRBD2. The CDR3 spans 16 residues. The junction had 9 bases not matched to a gene; V was cut back by 4 bases and J by 1 base. Germline CDR1 and CDR2: SGHRS and YFSETQ. CDR3: CASSEPGLGRQETQYF. CDR3 sequence (DNA): TGCGCCAGCAGCGAGCCGGGACTAGGACGCCAAGAGACCCAGTACTTC.